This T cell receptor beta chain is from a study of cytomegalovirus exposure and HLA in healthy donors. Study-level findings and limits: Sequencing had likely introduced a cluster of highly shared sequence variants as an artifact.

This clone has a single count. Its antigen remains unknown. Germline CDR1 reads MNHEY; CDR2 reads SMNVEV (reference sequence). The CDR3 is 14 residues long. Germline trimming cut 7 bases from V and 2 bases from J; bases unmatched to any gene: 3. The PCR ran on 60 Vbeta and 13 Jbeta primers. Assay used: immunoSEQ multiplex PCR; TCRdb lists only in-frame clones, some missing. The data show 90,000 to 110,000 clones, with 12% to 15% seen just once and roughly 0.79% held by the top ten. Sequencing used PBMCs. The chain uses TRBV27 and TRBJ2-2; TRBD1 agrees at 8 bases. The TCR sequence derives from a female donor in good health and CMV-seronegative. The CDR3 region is CASTTGGNTGELFF. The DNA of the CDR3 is TGTGCCAGCACAACAGGGGGTAACACCGGGGAGCTGTTTTTT.